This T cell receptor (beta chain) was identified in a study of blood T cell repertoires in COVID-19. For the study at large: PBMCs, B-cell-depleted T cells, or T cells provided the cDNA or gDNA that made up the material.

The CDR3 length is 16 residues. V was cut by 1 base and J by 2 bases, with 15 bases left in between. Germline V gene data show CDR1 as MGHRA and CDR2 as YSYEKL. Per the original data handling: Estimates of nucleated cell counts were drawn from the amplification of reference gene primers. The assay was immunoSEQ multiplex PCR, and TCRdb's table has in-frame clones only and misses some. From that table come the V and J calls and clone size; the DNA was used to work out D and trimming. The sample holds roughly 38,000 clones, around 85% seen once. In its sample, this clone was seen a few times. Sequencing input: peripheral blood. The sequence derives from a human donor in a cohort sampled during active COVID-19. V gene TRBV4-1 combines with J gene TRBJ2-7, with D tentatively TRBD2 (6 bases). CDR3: CASSQGSGSGAYEQYF. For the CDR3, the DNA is TGCGCCAGCAGCCAAGGCTCCGGTAGCGGCGCCTACGAGCAGTACTTC.